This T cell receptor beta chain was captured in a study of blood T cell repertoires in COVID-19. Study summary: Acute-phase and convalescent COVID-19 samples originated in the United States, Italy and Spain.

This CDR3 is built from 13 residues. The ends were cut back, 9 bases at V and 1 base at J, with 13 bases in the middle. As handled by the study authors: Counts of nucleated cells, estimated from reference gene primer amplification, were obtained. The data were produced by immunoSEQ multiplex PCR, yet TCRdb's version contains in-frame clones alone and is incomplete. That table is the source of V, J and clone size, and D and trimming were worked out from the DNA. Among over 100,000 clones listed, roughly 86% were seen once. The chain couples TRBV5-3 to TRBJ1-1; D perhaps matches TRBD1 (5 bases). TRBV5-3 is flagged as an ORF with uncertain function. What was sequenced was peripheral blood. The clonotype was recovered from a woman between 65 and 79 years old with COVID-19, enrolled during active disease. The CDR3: CATPGYRNTEAFF. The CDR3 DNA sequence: TGTGCCACTCCAGGGTACCGGAACACTGAAGCTTTCTTT.